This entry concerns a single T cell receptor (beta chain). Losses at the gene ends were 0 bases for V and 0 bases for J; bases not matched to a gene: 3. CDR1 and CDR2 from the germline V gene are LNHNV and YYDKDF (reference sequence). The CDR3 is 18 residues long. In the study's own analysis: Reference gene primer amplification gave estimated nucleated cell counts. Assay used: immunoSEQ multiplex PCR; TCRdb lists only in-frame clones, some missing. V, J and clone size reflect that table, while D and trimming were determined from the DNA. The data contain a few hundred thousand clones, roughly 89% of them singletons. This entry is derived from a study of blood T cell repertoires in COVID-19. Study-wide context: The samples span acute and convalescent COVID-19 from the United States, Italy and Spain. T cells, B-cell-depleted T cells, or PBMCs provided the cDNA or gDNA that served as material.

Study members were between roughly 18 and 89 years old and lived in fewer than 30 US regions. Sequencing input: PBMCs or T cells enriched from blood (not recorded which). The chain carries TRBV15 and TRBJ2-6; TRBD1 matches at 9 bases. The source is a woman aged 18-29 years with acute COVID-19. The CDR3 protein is CATSREGQGFSGANVLTF. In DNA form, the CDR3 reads TGTGCCACCAGCAGAGAGGGACAGGGTTTCTCTGGGGCCAACGTCCTGACTTTC. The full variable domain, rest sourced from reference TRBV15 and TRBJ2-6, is DAMVIQNPRYQVTQFGKPVTLSCSQTLNHNVMYWYQQKSSQAPKLLFHYYDKDFNNEADTPDNFQSRRPNTSFCFLDIRSPGLGDTAMYLCATSREGQGFSGANVLTFGAGSRLTVL.